The T cell receptor (beta chain) described here comes from a study of CD8 T cells in Susac syndrome (dated by TCRdb to between 2019 and 2020). About the investigation overall: Repertoire sequencing was used to test whether CD8+ T cell activation and differentiation in Susac syndrome was antigen driven. The clonality of the CD8+ T cell repertoire was compared across about a dozen healthy donors, around 14 Susac syndrome patients and 15 multiple sclerosis patients. Paper-wide results and their limitations: The study acknowledged that relatively few individuals were included in the TCR sequencing and HLA analysis.

Peripheral blood CD8+ and CD4+ T cells from healthy donors, Susac syndrome patients and multiple sclerosis patients were profiled using high-throughput TCR beta sequencing. The multiple sclerosis controls were treatment-naive patients whose relapsing-remitting disease, either stable or active, fulfilled the revised McDonald criteria. Bulk CD8+ and CD4+ T cells were purified by magnetic negative isolation, while CD8+ TEMRA cells were enriched using FACS. Blood was drawn into EDTA tubes, processed within 24 hours, and PBMCs were isolated by density gradient centrifugation. PBMCs intended for TCR sequencing were frozen in liquid nitrogen and were later thawed in a 37 degrees C water bath. A purity of at least 90% was achieved for sorted or isolated CD4+, CD8+ and CD8+ TEMRA cells. Taken from the germline V gene, the CDR1 and CDR2 loops are SGHRS and YFSETQ. From the cysteine through the phenylalanine, the CDR3 covers 15 amino acids. Kept here is only the CDR3 DNA, which spans 45 bases and is read in frame from base 1. Trimming removed 4 bases from V and 0 bases from J; the gene matches leave 3 bases unexplained.

This clonotype has just one count. The antigen it binds to is not known. Base qualities are not at hand, and no much larger clone is one base apart. Resting on one read, the evidence is weak. RNA was extracted using the RNeasy kit, and about 0.5 to 1 ug of the RNA was reverse transcribed with random hexamers. The immunoSEQ multiplex PCR assay, which covers 54 Vbeta and 13 Jbeta segments, was used to amplify TCR beta CDR3 regions. PCR amplification bias was corrected by using a synthetic template baseline for primer optimization and computational correction. The study's processing was this. Reads were annotated to V, D and J genes according to IMGT and were analyzed with immunoSEQ Analyzer, with only productive sequences retained. Clonality was calculated as one minus the Shannon entropy normalized by log2 of the number of productive unique sequences. For each patient and control, public and private clones were evaluated within the 100 most prevalent clones. Susac-specific clones were defined as absent from healthy and MS cohorts, approximately 1,000 published viral clones and other ImmuneACCESS disease sequences. TCRdb reran the public reads through fastp at Q25 and MiXCR, keeping productive beta chains. Under each unique CDR3 protein, matching rows form one entry showing the most common genes and DNA. In this record, the V and J calls reflect TCRdb's handling and not the investigators' own analysis. Recorded for this sample are roughly 120,000 distinct CDR3 sequences; approximately 93% of them occurred a single time. The top ten clones comprise roughly 0.29% of the sample.

This sequence uses TRBV5-1 and TRBJ1-4, and TRBD1 matches 7 of the central bases. The source of this sequence is a human donor with multiple sclerosis. Material: CD8+ T cells from PBMCs. The CDR3 reads as follows: CASSQDRATNEKLFF. The nucleotides read TGCGCCAGCAGCCAAGACAGGGCAACTAATGAAAAACTGTTTTTT.